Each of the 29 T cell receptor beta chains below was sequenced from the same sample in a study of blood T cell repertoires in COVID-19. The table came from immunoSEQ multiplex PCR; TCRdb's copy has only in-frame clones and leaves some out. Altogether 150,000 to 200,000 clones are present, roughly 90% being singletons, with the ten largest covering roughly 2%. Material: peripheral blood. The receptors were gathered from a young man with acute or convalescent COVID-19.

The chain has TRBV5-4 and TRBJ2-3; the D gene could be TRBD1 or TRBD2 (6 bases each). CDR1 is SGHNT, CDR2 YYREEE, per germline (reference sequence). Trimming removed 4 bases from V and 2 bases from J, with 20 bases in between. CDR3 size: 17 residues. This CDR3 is CASSVGGPSTYTDTQYF. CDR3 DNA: TGTGCCAGCAGCGTGGGGGGCCCCTCGACCTACACAGATACGCAGTATTTT.

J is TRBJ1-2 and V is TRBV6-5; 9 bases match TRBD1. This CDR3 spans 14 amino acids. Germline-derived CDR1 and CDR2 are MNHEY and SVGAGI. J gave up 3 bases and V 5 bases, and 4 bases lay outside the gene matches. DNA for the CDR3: TGTGCCAGCAGTACCGGGACAGGGTACTATGGCTACACCTTC. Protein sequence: CASSTGTGYYGYTF.

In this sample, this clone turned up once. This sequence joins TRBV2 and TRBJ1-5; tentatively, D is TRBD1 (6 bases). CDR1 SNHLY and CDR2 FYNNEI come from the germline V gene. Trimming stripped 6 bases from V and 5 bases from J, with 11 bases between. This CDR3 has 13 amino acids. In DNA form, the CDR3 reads TGTGCCAGCAGCCCGACAGGAGATCAGCCCCAGCATTTT. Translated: CASSPTGDQPQHF.

The CDR3 DNA sequence: TGTGCCAGCAGCCCCGGACAGGGGAACACTGAAGCTTTCTTT. The encoded protein is CASSPGQGNTEAFF. The V and J genes are TRBV5-6 and TRBJ1-1; 8 bases agree with TRBD1. Trimming removed 4 bases from V and 1 base from J; junction bases left unmatched: 3. The CDR3 length is 14 residues. Germline V lookup: CDR1 SGHDT, CDR2 YYEEEE.

This CDR3 is CASSTDSRGVLTF. In DNA, the CDR3 is TGCGCCAGCAGCACCGACAGTCGCGGCGTCCTGACTTTC. The rearrangement joins TRBV5-1 to TRBJ2-6; tentatively, D is TRBD1 (5 bases). The germline V gene encodes CDR1 SGHRS and CDR2 YFSETQ. V dropped 4 bases and J dropped 12 bases, with 14 bases sitting between them. The CDR3 covers 13 residues.

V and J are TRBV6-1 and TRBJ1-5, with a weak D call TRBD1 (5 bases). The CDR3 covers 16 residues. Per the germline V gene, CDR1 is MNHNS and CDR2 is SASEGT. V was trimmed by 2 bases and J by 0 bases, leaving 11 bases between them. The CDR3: CASSEYPGYSNQPQHF. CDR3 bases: TGTGCCAGCAGTGAATACCCAGGGTATAGCAATCAGCCCCAGCATTTT.

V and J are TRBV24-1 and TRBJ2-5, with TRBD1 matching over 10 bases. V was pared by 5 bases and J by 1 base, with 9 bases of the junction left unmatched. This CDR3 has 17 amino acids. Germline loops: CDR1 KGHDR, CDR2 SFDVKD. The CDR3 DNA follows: TGTGCCACCAGTGGAGGCCCGGGACAGGGGCCCCAAGAGACCCAGTACTTC. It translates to CATSGGPGQGPQETQYF.

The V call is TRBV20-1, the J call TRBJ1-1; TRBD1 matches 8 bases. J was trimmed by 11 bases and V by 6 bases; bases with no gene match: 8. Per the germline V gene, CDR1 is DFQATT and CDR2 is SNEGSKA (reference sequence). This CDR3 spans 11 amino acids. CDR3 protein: CSALDRVVAFF. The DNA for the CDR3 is TGCAGTGCCCTGGACAGGGTAGTGGCTTTCTTT.

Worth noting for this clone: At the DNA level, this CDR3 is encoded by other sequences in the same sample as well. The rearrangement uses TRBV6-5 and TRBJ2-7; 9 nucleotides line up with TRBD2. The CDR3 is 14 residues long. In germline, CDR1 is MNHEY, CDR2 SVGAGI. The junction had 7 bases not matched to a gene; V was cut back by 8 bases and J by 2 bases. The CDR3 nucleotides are TGTGCCAGCCGTTTGGCGGGAGGGCCCTACGAGCAGTACTTC. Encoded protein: CASRLAGGPYEQYF.

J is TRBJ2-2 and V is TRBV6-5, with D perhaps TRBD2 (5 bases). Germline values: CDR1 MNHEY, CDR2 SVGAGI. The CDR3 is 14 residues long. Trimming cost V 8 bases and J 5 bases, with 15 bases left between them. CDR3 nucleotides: TGTGCCAGCTCCCCCCTCCCGGGGACCGGGGAGCTGTTTTTT. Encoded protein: CASSPLPGTGELFF.

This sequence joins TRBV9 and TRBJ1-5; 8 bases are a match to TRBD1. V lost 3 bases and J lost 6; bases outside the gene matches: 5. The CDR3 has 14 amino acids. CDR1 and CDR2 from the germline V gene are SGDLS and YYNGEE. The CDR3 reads CASSGTGPGQPQHF. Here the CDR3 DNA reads TGTGCCAGCAGCGGGACAGGGCCGGGTCAGCCCCAGCATTTT.

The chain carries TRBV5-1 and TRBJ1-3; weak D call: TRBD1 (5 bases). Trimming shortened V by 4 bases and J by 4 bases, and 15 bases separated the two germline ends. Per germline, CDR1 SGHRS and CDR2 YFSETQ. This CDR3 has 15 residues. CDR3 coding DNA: TGCGCCAGCAGCCCGGACACCCCCGGCGGAAACACCATATATTTT. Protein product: CASSPDTPGGNTIYF.

This chain's CDR3 is CASSPRGTGEAEKLFF. The CDR3 region has the DNA TGTGCCAGCAGTCCCAGGGGGACAGGGGAGGCTGAAAAACTGTTTTTT. The J gene is TRBJ1-4, the V gene TRBV2; TRBD1 aligns across 10 bases. Germline CDR1 reads SNHLY; CDR2 reads FYNNEI. The CDR3 totals 16 residues. With V trimmed by 5 bases and J by 7 bases, 10 bases remained unmatched.

The CDR3 region is CASSYSIRDTGELFF. Written as DNA, the CDR3 is TGTGCCAGCAGTTACTCGATTCGCGATACCGGGGAGCTGTTTTTT. This rearrangement joins TRBV6-5 to TRBJ2-2; D unclear. The V and J ends lost 0 bases and 5 bases respectively, with 10 bases between them. The CDR3 consists of 15 residues. Looked up from germline, CDR1 is MNHEY and CDR2 is SVGAGI.

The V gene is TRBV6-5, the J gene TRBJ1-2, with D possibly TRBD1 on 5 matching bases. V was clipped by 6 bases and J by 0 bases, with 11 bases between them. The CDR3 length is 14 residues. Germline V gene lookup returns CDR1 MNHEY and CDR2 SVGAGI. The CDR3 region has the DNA TGTGCCAGCAGCATCACGACAGCTAACTATGGCTACACCTTC. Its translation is CASSITTANYGYTF.

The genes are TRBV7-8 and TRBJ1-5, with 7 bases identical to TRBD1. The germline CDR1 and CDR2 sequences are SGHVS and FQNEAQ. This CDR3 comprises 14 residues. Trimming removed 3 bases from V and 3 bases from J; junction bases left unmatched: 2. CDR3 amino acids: CASSFDRDNQPQHF. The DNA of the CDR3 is TGTGCCAGCAGCTTCGACAGGGACAATCAGCCCCAGCATTTT. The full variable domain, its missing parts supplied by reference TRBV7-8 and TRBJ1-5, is GAGVSQSPRYKVAKRGQDVALRCDPISGHVSLFWYQQALGQGPEFLTYFQNEAQLDKSGLPSDRFFAERPEGSVSTLKIQRTQQEDSAVYLCASSFDRDNQPQHFGDGTRLSIL.

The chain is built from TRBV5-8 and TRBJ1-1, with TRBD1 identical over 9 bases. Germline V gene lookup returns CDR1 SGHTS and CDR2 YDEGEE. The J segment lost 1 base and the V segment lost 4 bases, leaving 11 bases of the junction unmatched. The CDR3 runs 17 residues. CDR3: CASSLDRGSIKNTEAFF. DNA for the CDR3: TGTGCCAGCAGCCTGGACAGGGGATCGATAAAGAACACTGAAGCTTTCTTT.

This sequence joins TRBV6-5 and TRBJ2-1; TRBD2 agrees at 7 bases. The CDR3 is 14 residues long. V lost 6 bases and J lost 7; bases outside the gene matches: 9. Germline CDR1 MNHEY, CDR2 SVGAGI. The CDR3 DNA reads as TGTGCCAGCAGCAAAACGGGGGGTGGGAATGAGCAGTTCTTC. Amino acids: CASSKTGGGNEQFF.

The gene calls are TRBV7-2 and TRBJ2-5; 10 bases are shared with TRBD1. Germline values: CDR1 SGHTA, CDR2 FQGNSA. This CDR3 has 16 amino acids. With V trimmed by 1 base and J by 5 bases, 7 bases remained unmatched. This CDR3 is CASSLGGTGVTETQYF. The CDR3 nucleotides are TGTGCCAGCAGCTTAGGGGGGACAGGGGTCACCGAGACCCAGTACTTC.

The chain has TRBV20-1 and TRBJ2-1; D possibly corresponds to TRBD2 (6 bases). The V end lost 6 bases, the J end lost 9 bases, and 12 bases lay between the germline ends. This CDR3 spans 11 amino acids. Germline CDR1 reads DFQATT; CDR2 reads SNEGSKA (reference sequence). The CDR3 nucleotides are TGCAGTGCCCCACGGGGAGGTGAGCAGTTCTTC. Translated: CSAPRGGEQFF.

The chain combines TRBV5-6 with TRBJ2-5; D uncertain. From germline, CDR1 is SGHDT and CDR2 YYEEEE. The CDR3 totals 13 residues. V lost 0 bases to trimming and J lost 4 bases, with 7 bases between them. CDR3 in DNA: TGTGCCAGCAGCTTGGTTGGTAGAGAGACCCAGTACTTC. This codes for CASSLVGRETQYF. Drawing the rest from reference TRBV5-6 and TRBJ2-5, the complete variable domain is DAGVTQSPTHLIKTRGQQVTLRCSPKSGHDTVSWYQQALGQGPQFIFQYYEEEERQRGNFPDRFSGHQFPNYSSELNVNALLLGDSALYLCASSLVGRETQYFGPGTRLLVL.

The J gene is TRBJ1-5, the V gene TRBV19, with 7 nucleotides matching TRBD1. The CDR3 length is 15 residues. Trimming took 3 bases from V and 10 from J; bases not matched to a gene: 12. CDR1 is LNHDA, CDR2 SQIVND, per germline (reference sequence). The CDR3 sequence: CASSITGAAGRPQHF. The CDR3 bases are TGTGCCAGTAGTATCACAGGGGCCGCTGGGCGACCCCAGCATTTT.

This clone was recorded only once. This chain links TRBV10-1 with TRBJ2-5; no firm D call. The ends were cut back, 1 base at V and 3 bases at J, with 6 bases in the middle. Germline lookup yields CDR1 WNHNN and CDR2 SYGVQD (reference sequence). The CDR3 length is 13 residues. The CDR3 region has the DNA TGCGCCAGCAGTGAGTGGAGTAAAGAGACCCAGTACTTC. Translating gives CASSEWSKETQYF.

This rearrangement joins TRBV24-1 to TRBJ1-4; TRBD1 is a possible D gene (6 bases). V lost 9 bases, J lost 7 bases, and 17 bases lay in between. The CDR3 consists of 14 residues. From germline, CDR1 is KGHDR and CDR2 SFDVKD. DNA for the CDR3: TGTGCCACCCGAGCGCAGGGGCGGCGTGAAAAACTGTTTTTT. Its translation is CATRAQGRREKLFF.

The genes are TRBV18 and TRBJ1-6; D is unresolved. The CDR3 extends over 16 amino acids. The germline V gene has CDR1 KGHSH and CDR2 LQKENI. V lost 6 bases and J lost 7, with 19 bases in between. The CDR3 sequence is CASSDLARTWNSPLHF. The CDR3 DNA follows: TGTGCCAGCTCCGACCTAGCTAGGACGTGGAATTCACCCCTCCACTTT.

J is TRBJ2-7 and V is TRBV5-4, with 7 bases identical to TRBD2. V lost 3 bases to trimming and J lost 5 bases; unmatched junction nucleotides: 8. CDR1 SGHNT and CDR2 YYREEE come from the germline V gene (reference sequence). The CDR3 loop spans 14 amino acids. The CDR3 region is CASSSGGSRNEQYF. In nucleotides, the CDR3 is TGTGCCAGCAGCTCGGGCGGGAGTCGCAACGAGCAGTACTTC.

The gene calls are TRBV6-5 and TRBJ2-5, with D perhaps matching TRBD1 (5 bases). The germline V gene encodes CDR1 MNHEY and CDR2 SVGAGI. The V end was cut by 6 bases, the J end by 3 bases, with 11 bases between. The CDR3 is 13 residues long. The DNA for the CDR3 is TGTGCCAGCAGGAGTGACAGAAAAGAGACCCAGTACTTC. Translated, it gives CASRSDRKETQYF.

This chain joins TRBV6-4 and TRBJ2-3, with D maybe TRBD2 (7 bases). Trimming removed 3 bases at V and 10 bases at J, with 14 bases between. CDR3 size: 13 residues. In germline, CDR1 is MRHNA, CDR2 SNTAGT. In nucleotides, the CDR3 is TGTGCCAGCAGTGAGGGTCGGGGGGCGTCGCAGTATTTT. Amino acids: CASSEGRGASQYF.

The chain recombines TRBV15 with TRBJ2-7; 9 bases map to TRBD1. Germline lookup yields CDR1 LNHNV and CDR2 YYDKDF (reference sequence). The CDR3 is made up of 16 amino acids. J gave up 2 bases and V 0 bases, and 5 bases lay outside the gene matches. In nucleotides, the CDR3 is TGTGCCACCAGCAGAGATCCCGGGACAGGGACCTACGAGCAGTACTTC. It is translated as CATSRDPGTGTYEQYF.